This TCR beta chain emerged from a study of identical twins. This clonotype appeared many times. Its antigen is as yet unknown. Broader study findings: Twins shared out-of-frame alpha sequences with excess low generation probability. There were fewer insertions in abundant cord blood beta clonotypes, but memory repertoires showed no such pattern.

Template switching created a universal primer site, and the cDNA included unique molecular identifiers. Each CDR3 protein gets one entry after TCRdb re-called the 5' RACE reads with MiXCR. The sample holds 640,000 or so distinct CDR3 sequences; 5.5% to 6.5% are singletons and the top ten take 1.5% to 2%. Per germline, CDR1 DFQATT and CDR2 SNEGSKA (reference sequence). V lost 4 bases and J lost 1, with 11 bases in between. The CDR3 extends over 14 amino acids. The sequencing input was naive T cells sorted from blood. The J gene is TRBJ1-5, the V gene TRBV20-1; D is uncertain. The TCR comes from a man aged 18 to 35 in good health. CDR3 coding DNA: TGCAGTGCTATTTTCGGCAAAAGCAATCAGCCCCAGCATTTT. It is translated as CSAIFGKSNQPQHF.